Here is one TCR beta chain with its context. The antigen is not known. The data derive from a study of cytomegalovirus exposure and HLA in healthy donors. The CDR3 has 15 residues. Looked up from germline, CDR1 is SEHNR and CDR2 is FQNEAQ (reference sequence). V shed 2 bases and J shed 5 bases, with 15 bases lying between them. PCR employed 60 Vbeta and 13 Jbeta primers. TCRdb's copy holds only in-frame clones and misses some; the assay was immunoSEQ multiplex PCR. This table lists around 37,000 clones. General study results and limits: Indistinguishable V segments, including TRBV6-2 and TRBV6-3, were excluded. Beyond CMV serostatus, there was no information to go on about immune exposure.

Sampled while nominally healthy, donors likely had unrecorded immune exposures. V is TRBV7-9 and J is TRBJ1-2; maybe TRBD1 (6 bases). Sequencing input: PBMCs. This receptor was identified in a human donor in good health. CDR3 sequence reads: CASSLLSPQGYGYTF. In DNA, the CDR3 is TGTGCCAGCAGCTTATTAAGCCCGCAGGGGTATGGCTACACCTTC.